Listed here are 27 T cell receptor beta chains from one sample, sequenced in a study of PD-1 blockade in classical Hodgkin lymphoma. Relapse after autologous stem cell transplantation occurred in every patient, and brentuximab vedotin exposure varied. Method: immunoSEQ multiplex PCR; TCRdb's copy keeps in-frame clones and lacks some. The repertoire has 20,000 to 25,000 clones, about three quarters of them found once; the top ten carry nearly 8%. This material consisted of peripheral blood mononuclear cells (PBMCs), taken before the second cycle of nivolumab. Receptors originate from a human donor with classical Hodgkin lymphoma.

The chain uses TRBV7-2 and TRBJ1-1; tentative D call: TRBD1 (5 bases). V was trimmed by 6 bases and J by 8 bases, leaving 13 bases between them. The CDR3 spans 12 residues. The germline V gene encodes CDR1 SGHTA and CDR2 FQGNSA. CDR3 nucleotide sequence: TGTGCCAGCAGTGTCCAGGGAACCGAAGCTTTCTTT. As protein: CASSVQGTEAFF.

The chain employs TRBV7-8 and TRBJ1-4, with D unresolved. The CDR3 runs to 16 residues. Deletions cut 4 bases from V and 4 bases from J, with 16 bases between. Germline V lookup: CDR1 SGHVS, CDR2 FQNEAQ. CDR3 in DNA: TGTGCCAGCAGCTCCCTACCCCGGGCCCATAATGAAAAACTGTTTTTT. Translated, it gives CASSSLPRAHNEKLFF.

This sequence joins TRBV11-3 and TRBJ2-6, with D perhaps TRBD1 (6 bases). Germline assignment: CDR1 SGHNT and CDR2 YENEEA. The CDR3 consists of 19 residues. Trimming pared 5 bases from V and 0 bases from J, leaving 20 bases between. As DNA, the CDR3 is TGTGCCAGCAGCCCCCGGACAGTTGAATTATACTCTGGGGCCAACGTCCTGACTTTC. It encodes CASSPRTVELYSGANVLTF.

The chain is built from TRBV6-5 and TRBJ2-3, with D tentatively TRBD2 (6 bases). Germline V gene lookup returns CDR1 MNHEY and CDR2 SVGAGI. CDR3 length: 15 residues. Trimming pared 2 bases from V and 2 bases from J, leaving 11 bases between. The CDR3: CASSYNGGPTDTQYF. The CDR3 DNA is TGTGCCAGCAGTTACAACGGGGGTCCCACAGATACGCAGTATTTT.

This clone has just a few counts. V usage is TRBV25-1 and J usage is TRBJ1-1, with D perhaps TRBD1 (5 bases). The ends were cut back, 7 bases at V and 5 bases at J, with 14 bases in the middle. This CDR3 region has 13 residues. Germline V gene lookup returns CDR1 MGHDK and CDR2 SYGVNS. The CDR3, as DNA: TGTGCCAGCAACCTGGGGCTGGGGACTGAAGCTTTCTTT. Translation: CASNLGLGTEAFF.

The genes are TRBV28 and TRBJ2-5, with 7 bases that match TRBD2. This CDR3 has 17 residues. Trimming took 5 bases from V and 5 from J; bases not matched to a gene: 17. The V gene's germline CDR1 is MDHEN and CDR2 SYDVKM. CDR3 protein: CASSLITGGIPRETQYF. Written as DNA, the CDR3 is TGTGCCAGCAGTCTTATTACGGGAGGCATCCCCCGGGAGACCCAGTACTTC. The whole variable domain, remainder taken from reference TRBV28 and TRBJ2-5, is DVKVTQSSRYLVKRTGEKVFLECVQDMDHENMFWYRQDPGLGLRLIYFSYDVKMKEKGDIPEGYSVSREKKERFSLILESASTNQTSMYLCASSLITGGIPRETQYFGPGTRLLVL.

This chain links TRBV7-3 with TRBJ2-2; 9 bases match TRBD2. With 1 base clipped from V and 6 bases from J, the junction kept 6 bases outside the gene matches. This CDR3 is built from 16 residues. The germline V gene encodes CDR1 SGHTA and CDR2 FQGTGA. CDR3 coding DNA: TGTGCCAGCAGCTTAATGGCTAGCGGGACCGCCGGGGAGCTGTTTTTT. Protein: CASSLMASGTAGELFF.

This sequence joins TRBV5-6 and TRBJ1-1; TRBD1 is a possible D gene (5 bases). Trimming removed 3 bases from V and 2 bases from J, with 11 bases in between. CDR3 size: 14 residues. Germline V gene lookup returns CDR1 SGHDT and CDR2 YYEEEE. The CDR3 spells CASSSGAFNTEAFF. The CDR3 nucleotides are TGTGCCAGCAGCTCCGGGGCATTTAACACTGAAGCTTTCTTT.

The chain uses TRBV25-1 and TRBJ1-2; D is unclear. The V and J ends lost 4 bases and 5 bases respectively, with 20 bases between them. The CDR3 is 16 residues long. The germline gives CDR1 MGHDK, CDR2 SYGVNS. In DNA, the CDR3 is TGTGCCAGCAGTGGTTCCTTTGGATCACCCGGGTATGGCTACACCTTC. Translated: CASSGSFGSPGYGYTF.

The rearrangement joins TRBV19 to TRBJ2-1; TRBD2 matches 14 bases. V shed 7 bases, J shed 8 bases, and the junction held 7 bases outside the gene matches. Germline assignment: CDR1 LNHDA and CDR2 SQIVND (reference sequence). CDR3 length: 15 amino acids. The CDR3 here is CASTRTSGRPDEQFF. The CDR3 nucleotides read TGTGCCAGTACCAGGACTAGCGGGAGGCCCGATGAGCAGTTCTTC.

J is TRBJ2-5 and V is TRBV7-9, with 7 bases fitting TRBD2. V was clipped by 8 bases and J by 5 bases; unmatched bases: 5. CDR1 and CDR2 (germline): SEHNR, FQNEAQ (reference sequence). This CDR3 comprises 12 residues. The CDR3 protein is CASSIAGETQYF. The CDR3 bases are TGTGCCAGCTCAATAGCGGGTGAGACCCAGTACTTC.

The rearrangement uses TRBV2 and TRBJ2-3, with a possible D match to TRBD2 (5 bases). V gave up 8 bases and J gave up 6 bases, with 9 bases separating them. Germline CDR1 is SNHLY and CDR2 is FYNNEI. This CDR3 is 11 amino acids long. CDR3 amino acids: CASGGLDTQYF. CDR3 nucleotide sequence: TGTGCCAGCGGAGGTCTTGATACGCAGTATTTT.

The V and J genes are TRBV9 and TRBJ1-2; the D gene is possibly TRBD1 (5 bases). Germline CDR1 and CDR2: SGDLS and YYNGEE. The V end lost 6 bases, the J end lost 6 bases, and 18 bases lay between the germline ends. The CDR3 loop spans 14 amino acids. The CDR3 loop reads CASTQGWGVDGYTF. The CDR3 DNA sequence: TGTGCCAGCACCCAAGGGTGGGGGGTCGATGGCTACACCTTC.

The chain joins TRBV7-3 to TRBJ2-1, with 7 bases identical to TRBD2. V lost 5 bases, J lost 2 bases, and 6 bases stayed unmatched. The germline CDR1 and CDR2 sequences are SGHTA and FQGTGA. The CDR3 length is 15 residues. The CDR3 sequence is CASSRLALAYNEQFF. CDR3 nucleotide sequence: TGTGCCAGCAGCAGACTAGCCCTCGCCTACAATGAGCAGTTCTTC.

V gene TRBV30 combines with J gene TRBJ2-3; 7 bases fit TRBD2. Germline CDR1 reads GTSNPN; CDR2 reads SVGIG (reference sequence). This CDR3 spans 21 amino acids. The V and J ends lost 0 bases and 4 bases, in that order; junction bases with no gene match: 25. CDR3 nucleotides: TGTGCCTGGAGTGTAACCGAGTCACCGAGAGGGAGGGCTCCGTCCGCAGATACGCAGTATTTT. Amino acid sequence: CAWSVTESPRGRAPSADTQYF.

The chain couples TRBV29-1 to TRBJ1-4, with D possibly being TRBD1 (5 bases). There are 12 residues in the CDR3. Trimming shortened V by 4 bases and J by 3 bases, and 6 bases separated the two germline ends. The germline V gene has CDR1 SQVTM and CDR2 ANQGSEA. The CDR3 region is CSVVQANEKLFF. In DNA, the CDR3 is TGCAGCGTTGTACAGGCTAATGAAAAACTGTTTTTT.

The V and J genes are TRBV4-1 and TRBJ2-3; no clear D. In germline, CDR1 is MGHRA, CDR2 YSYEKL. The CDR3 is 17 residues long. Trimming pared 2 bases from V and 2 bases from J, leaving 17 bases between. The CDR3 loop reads CASSQTWSDYFTDTQYF. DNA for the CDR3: TGCGCCAGCAGCCAAACTTGGTCAGATTATTTCACAGATACGCAGTATTTT.

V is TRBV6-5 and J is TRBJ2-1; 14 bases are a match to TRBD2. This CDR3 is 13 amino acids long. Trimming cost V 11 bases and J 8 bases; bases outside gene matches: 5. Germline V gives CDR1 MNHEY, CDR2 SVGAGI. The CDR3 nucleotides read TGTGCCTGTGGGACTAGCGGGAGAGATGAGCAGTTCTTC. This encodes CACGTSGRDEQFF.

CDR3 loop: CASSQVANYEQYF. CDR3 nucleotide sequence: TGCGCCAGCAGCCAAGTGGCTAACTACGAGCAGTACTTC. The chain couples TRBV4-1 to TRBJ2-7; D remains unclear. This CDR3 comprises 13 residues. Trimming took 1 base from V and 3 from J, leaving 7 bases between them. Germline CDR1 and CDR2: MGHRA and YSYEKL.

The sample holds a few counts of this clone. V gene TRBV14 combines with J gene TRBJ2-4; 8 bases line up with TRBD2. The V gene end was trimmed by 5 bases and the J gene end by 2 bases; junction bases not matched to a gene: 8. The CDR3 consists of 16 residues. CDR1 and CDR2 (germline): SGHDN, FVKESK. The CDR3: CASSEAGVLTKNIQYF. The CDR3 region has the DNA TGTGCCAGCAGCGAAGCGGGAGTGCTAACCAAAAACATTCAGTACTTC.

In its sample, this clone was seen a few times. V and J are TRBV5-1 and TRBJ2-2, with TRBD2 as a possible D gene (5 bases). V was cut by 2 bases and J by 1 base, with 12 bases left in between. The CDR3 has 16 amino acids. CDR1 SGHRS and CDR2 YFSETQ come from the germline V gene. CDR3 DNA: TGCGCCAGCAGCTTTATCCCGGACTGGAACACCGGGGAGCTGTTTTTT. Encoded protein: CASSFIPDWNTGELFF.

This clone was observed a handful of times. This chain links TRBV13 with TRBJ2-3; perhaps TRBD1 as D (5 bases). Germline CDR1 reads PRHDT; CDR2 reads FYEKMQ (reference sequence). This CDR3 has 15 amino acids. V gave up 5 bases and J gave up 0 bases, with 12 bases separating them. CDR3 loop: CASSRTPTSTDTQYF. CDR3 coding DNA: TGTGCCAGCAGCCGGACACCGACTAGCACAGATACGCAGTATTTT.

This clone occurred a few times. CDR3: CASSLSGNYGYTF. As DNA, the CDR3 is TGTGCCAGCAGCTTGTCCGGGAACTATGGCTACACCTTC. This chain joins TRBV5-6 and TRBJ1-2; no clear D. CDR1 is SGHDT and CDR2 is YYEEEE in the germline V gene. The V gene lost 1 base and the J gene lost 2 bases, with 6 bases spanning the gap. The CDR3 length is 13 residues.

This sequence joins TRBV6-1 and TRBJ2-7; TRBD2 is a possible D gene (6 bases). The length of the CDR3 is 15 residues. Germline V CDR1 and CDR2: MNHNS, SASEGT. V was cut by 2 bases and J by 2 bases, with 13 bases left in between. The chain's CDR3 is CASSEFHGSPYEQYF. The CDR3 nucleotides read TGTGCCAGCAGTGAATTCCACGGGAGCCCCTACGAGCAGTACTTC.

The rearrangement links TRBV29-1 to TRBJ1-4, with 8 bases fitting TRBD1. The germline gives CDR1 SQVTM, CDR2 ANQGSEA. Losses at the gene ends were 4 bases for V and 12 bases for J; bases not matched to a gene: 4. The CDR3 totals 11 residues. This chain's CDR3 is CSVGTGTELFF. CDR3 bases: TGCAGCGTTGGGACAGGGACTGAACTGTTTTTT.

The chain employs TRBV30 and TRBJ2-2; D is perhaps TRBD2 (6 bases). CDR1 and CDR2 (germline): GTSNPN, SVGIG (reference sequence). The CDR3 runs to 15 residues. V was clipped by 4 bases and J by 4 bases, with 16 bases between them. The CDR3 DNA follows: TGTGCCTGGACCTACCTGGCGGGGATCACCGGGGAGCTGTTTTTT. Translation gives CAWTYLAGITGELFF.

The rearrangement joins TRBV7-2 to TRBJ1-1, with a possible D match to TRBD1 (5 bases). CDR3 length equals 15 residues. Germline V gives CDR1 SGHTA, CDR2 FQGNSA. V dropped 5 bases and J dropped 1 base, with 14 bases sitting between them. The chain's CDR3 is CASSPQSGGNTEAFF. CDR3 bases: TGTGCCAGCAGCCCACAGTCGGGGGGGAACACTGAAGCTTTCTTT.